The text below deals with one T cell receptor (beta chain). Its antigen remains unknown. This record belongs to a study of cytomegalovirus exposure and HLA in healthy donors. Study-wide findings and caveats: In a later analysis, TCR beta V- and J-gene trimming was associated with a missense DCLRE1C variant. It was confirmed in vitro that a few of the CMV-associated chains were specific for CMV antigens.

With 60 Vbeta and 13 Jbeta primers, the PCR was carried out. As originally analysed: An analysis that came later counted 80 million or so unique TCR beta chains, approximately 9.9 million shared. Produced via immunoSEQ multiplex PCR; TCRdb's table is partial and in-frame only. That table gives V, J and clone size, and the DNA gave D and trimming. The sample has under 150,000 clones; about 80% are singletons. Germline values: CDR1 MNHEY, CDR2 SMNVEV (reference sequence). This CDR3 is built from 16 residues. V was pared by 5 bases and J by 2 bases, with 16 bases between. This chain uses TRBV27 with TRBJ2-1, with D perhaps matching TRBD1 (6 bases). Sequenced sample: PBMCs. This receptor was taken from a girl aged 2 to 9 in good health and CMV-seronegative. CDR3 residues: CASSAYYRDPYNEQFF. CDR3 bases: TGTGCCAGCAGTGCCTACTACAGGGATCCCTACAATGAGCAGTTCTTC.